These 30 T cell receptor beta chains came from one sample sequenced in a study of somatic mutations in cytotoxic T cells in rheumatoid arthritis. Only in-frame clones appear in the TCRdb table, and some are missing; sequencing was by immunoSEQ multiplex PCR. The sample yields 23,000 or so clones, nearly 75% seen once. Sequencing used CD8+ T cells sorted from blood. These receptors were taken from a woman between 18 and 29 years old in good health.

The chain employs TRBV28 and TRBJ2-2, with 12 bases matching TRBD2. Germline V gene lookup returns CDR1 MDHEN and CDR2 SYDVKM. Unmatched junction bases numbered 2, after V lost 5 bases and J lost 4 bases. The CDR3 runs to 15 residues. CDR3 protein: CASSPTSGGTGELFF. As DNA, the CDR3 is TGTGCCAGCAGTCCGACTAGCGGGGGCACCGGGGAGCTGTTTTTT.

The V gene is TRBV6-6, the J gene TRBJ2-3, with D unclear. The V end was cut by 6 bases, the J end by 4 bases, with 11 bases between. The CDR3 totals 13 residues. Germline values: CDR1 MNHNY, CDR2 SVGAGI (reference sequence). In DNA, the CDR3 is TGTGCCAGCAGCCCCCTGCGGTCAGATACGCAGTATTTT. It is translated as CASSPLRSDTQYF.

The genes are TRBV4-1 and TRBJ2-1, with D possibly TRBD2 on 5 matching bases. V was clipped by 1 base and J by 7 bases, with 5 bases between them. This CDR3 is 12 amino acids long. Germline V gene sequence: CDR1 MGHRA, CDR2 YSYEKL. This CDR3 is CASSQAGNEQFF. In DNA form, the CDR3 reads TGCGCCAGCAGCCAAGCGGGGAATGAGCAGTTCTTC.

In this sample, this clone turned up a few times. V and J are TRBV2 and TRBJ1-2, with D hard to call. The CDR3 has 12 amino acids. Germline CDR1 and CDR2: SNHLY and FYNNEI. V was pared by 5 bases and J by 2 bases, with 6 bases between. CDR3 bases: TGTGCCAGCAGTCAAACAAACTATGGCTACACCTTC. It specifies CASSQTNYGYTF. The variable domain in full, completed from reference TRBV2 and TRBJ1-2, reads EPEVTQTPSHQVTQMGQEVILRCVPISNHLYFYWYRQILGQKVEFLVSFYNNEISEKSEIFDDQFSVERPDGSNFTLKIRSTKLEDSAMYFCASSQTNYGYTFGSGTRLTVV.

The chain has TRBV27 and TRBJ1-1; TRBD1 might be the D (5 bases). Germline assignment: CDR1 MNHEY and CDR2 SMNVEV (reference sequence). Trimming took 8 bases from V and 1 from J, leaving 14 bases between them. The CDR3 loop spans 14 amino acids. The CDR3 here is CASQNLGGNTEAFF. DNA for the CDR3: TGTGCCAGCCAGAATTTGGGGGGGAACACTGAAGCTTTCTTT.

The rearrangement links TRBV10-3 to TRBJ1-2, with 7 bases that match TRBD1. The CDR3 consists of 18 residues. Germline V gene sequence: CDR1 ENHRY, CDR2 SYGVKD. Trimming took 0 bases from V and 8 from J; bases not matched to a gene: 18. CDR3 in DNA: TGTGCCATCAGTGAGTCTCCCGGCGCCGACGGGACAGTTGTGGGCTACACCTTC. Translating gives CAISESPGADGTVVGYTF.

This rearrangement joins TRBV5-4 to TRBJ2-4; TRBD2 matches 7 bases. CDR3 size: 13 residues. Unmatched junction bases numbered 7, after V lost 3 bases and J lost 10 bases. From germline, CDR1 is SGHNT and CDR2 YYREEE (reference sequence). The CDR3 bases are TGTGCCAGCAGCTCGGGGGGATCCCCTATTCAGTACTTC. It yields the protein CASSSGGSPIQYF.

The chain couples TRBV27 to TRBJ1-5; possible D gene TRBD1, 6 bases. V lost 6 bases and J lost 11, with 29 bases in between. The germline CDR1 and CDR2 sequences are MNHEY and SMNVEV (reference sequence). CDR3 length: 17 residues. The CDR3 DNA reads as TGTGCCAGCAGCGCCCTCGACGAAGGGGGTCTAAGGGAATCCCAGCATTTT. The encoded protein is CASSALDEGGLRESQHF.

This clone was seen just once. The chain uses TRBV4-1 and TRBJ1-1; D not resolved. The CDR3 length is 15 residues. Germline CDR1 reads MGHRA; CDR2 reads YSYEKL. Trimming removed 0 bases at V and 1 base at J, with 9 bases between. CDR3 amino acids: CASSQEMPGNTEAFF. The CDR3 DNA sequence: TGCGCCAGCAGCCAAGAGATGCCGGGGAACACTGAAGCTTTCTTT.

The chain has TRBV7-9 and TRBJ1-1, with a tentative D call TRBD1 (6 bases). V lost 5 bases, J lost 1 base, and 17 bases lay in between. The CDR3 is made up of 16 amino acids. Germline CDR1 and CDR2: SEHNR and FQNEAQ (reference sequence). The CDR3 DNA sequence: TGTGCCAGCAGCCAGATGGCGACAGGACAGAACACTGAAGCTTTCTTT. Protein product: CASSQMATGQNTEAFF.

J is TRBJ2-1 and V is TRBV5-6; the D gene is possibly TRBD2 (5 bases). Trimming took 2 bases from V and 8 from J, leaving 14 bases between them. This CDR3 has 14 residues. The germline CDR1 and CDR2 sequences are SGHDT and YYEEEE. The CDR3 region has the DNA TGTGCCAGCAGCTTTTCGGGGTCTCGGCATGAGCAGTTCTTC. It translates to CASSFSGSRHEQFF.

This chain links TRBV9 with TRBJ2-3; possible D gene TRBD2, 5 bases. This CDR3 region has 15 residues. The germline V gene encodes CDR1 SGDLS and CDR2 YYNGEE. Trimming removed 3 bases at V and 6 bases at J, with 17 bases between. The CDR3 DNA reads TGTGCCAGCAGCGAGTCCGGAAACAGAGGGGATACGCAGTATTTT. Translation gives CASSESGNRGDTQYF.

CDR3 nucleotides: TGTGCCAGCAGCGTATCCGTTCGGGGGGGGGCGAATGAGCAGTTCTTC. Translated: CASSVSVRGGANEQFF. The chain joins TRBV9 to TRBJ2-1; 8 bases line up with TRBD2. The ends lost 1 base at V and 7 bases at J; junction bases unmatched: 10. The CDR3 totals 16 residues. Germline CDR1 reads SGDLS; CDR2 reads YYNGEE. The full variable domain, in which reference TRBV9 and TRBJ2-1 provide the parts outside the CDR3, is DSGVTQTPKHLITATGQRVTLRCSPRSGDLSVYWYQQSLDQGLQFLIQYYNGEERAKGNILERFSAQQFPDLHSELNLSSLELGDSALYFCASSVSVRGGANEQFFGPGTRLTVL.

This clone was recorded a few times. The gene calls are TRBV2 and TRBJ1-6; D is undetermined. V was cut by 6 bases and J by 0 bases, with 6 bases left in between. Germline CDR1 reads SNHLY; CDR2 reads FYNNEI. CDR3 length: 14 amino acids. The CDR3 bases are TGTGCCAGCAGGAAGGGCTCCTATAATTCACCCCTCCACTTT. Its protein is CASRKGSYNSPLHF.

In regard to this clone: No conserved phenylalanine or tryptophan is present at the end of the CDR3, so a read error is the likely explanation. Because the CDR3's place on the DNA is in doubt, the DNA is left out and the CDR3 is given as listed by TCRdb. The chain has TRBV30 and TRBJ1-4; the table's D call, TRBD1, has no DNA check behind it. Germline CDR1 and CDR2: GTSNPN and SVGIG (reference sequence). The CDR3 is 10 amino acids long, termini counted. CDR3 amino acids: CAGTVRTGIT.

The chain carries TRBV27 and TRBJ2-1; 7 bases agree with TRBD1. CDR1 and CDR2 (germline): MNHEY, SMNVEV (reference sequence). The CDR3 runs to 16 residues. V shed 2 bases and J 3 bases; nucleotides not matched to a gene: 7. The chain's CDR3 is CASSLAPQGHYNEQFF. Written as DNA, the CDR3 is TGTGCCAGCAGTTTAGCCCCACAGGGGCACTACAATGAGCAGTTCTTC.

This clone was seen a few times. The genes are TRBV27 and TRBJ1-1; D remains ambiguous. The CDR3 runs 13 residues. V lost 5 bases and J lost 1, with 8 bases in between. CDR1 MNHEY and CDR2 SMNVEV come from the germline V gene (reference sequence). CDR3 sequence: CASSLTANTEAFF. CDR3 nucleotides: TGTGCCAGCAGTCTCACAGCGAACACTGAAGCTTTCTTT.

The chain combines TRBV6-1 with TRBJ2-5; D tentatively fits TRBD1 or TRBD2 (5 bases each). CDR1 is MNHNS and CDR2 is SASEGT in the germline V gene. The CDR3 consists of 14 residues. The V end lost 2 bases, the J end lost 1 base, and 8 bases lay between the germline ends. The CDR3 region is CASSERDLQETQYF. The CDR3 nucleotides read TGTGCCAGCAGTGAAAGGGACCTCCAAGAGACCCAGTACTTC.

V usage is TRBV28 and J usage is TRBJ2-5; 8 bases are shared with TRBD2. CDR1 is MDHEN, CDR2 SYDVKM, per germline. Trimming cost V 6 bases and J 1 base; bases outside gene matches: 7. There are 15 residues in the CDR3. The CDR3 reads CASRHGLAFQETQYF. As DNA, the CDR3 is TGTGCCAGCAGGCACGGACTAGCATTCCAAGAGACCCAGTACTTC. The full variable domain, completed using reference TRBV28 and TRBJ2-5, is DVKVTQSSRYLVKRTGEKVFLECVQDMDHENMFWYRQDPGLGLRLIYFSYDVKMKEKGDIPEGYSVSREKKERFSLILESASTNQTSMYLCASRHGLAFQETQYFGPGTRLLVL.

The rearrangement uses TRBV7-9 and TRBJ2-5, with D perhaps matching TRBD1 (6 bases). Germline CDR1 SEHNR, CDR2 FQNEAQ (reference sequence). Deletions cut 5 bases from V and 2 bases from J, with 12 bases between. The CDR3 is 14 amino acids. As DNA, the CDR3 is TGTGCCAGCAGCCTAAACAGGGTGCAAGAGACCCAGTACTTC. This encodes CASSLNRVQETQYF.

V is TRBV28 and J is TRBJ2-7; no definite D call. The CDR3 is 13 residues long. CDR1 and CDR2 (germline): MDHEN, SYDVKM. V shed 3 bases and J shed 1 base, with 7 bases lying between them. The CDR3 coding sequence is TGTGCCAGCAGTTTTGCCGGGTCCTACGAGCAGTACGTC. Translation gives CASSFAGSYEQYV.

The chain carries TRBV11-2 and TRBJ2-7; 11 bases agree with TRBD2. V lost 4 bases and J lost 5; bases outside the gene matches: 16. This CDR3 has 18 amino acids. Germline CDR1 is SGHAT and CDR2 is FQNNGV. This CDR3 reads CASSSRLSGRASTHEQYF. In DNA, the CDR3 is TGTGCCAGCAGCTCCCGCCTTAGCGGGAGGGCTTCCACCCACGAGCAGTACTTC.

This clone was picked up a small number of times. CDR3 in amino acids: CAILREDYEQYF. The CDR3 DNA sequence: TGTGCAATCTTGCGGGAGGACTACGAGCAGTACTTC. The chain recombines TRBV30 with TRBJ2-7; 8 bases map to TRBD2. Looked up from germline, CDR1 is GTSNPN and CDR2 is SVGIG (reference sequence). The CDR3 covers 12 residues.

The genes are TRBV27 and TRBJ2-5; perhaps TRBD2 as D (5 bases). The CDR3 loop spans 15 amino acids. Trimming cost V 2 bases and J 0 bases, with 10 bases left between them. Germline V gives CDR1 MNHEY, CDR2 SMNVEV (reference sequence). CDR3: CASSLMAGNQETQYF. For the CDR3, the DNA is TGTGCCAGCAGTTTAATGGCGGGTAACCAAGAGACCCAGTACTTC.

The chain has TRBV15 and TRBJ2-1; TRBD2 agrees at 8 bases. The CDR3 loop spans 15 amino acids. The germline V gene encodes CDR1 LNHNV and CDR2 YYDKDF (reference sequence). Trimming removed 0 bases from V and 8 bases from J; junction bases left unmatched: 6. The CDR3, as DNA: TGTGCCACCAGCAGAGATGGGGCGGGGGGTTATGAGCAGTTCTTC. Protein product: CATSRDGAGGYEQFF.

This clone has just a few counts. The chain has TRBV9 and TRBJ1-1; the D gene is possibly TRBD1 (6 bases). V was trimmed by 4 bases and J by 1 base, leaving 11 bases between them. From germline, CDR1 is SGDLS and CDR2 YYNGEE. The CDR3 consists of 14 residues. The CDR3 reads CASSSETGNTEAFF. For the CDR3, the DNA is TGTGCCAGCAGCAGCGAGACAGGGAACACTGAAGCTTTCTTT. The full variable domain, rest sourced from reference TRBV9 and TRBJ1-1, is DSGVTQTPKHLITATGQRVTLRCSPRSGDLSVYWYQQSLDQGLQFLIQYYNGEERAKGNILERFSAQQFPDLHSELNLSSLELGDSALYFCASSSETGNTEAFFGQGTRLTVV.

The J gene is TRBJ2-6, the V gene TRBV5-4; the D gene is possibly TRBD1 (5 bases). The V end was cut by 0 bases, the J end by 2 bases, with 15 bases between. There are 18 residues in the CDR3. CDR1 and CDR2 from the germline V gene are SGHNT and YYREEE (reference sequence). The CDR3 spells CASSLAGMPPPGANVLTF. The CDR3 nucleotides read TGTGCCAGCAGCTTGGCAGGGATGCCCCCGCCTGGGGCCAACGTCCTGACTTTC.

The rearrangement links TRBV6-5 to TRBJ2-2, with a possible D match to TRBD1 (5 bases). This CDR3 comprises 15 residues. Germline assignment: CDR1 MNHEY and CDR2 SVGAGI. The V end lost 4 bases, the J end lost 2 bases, and 11 bases lay between the germline ends. The CDR3 loop reads CASSSKDRNTGELFF. CDR3 DNA sequence: TGTGCCAGCAGTTCCAAAGACAGAAACACCGGGGAGCTGTTTTTT.

The chain joins TRBV5-4 to TRBJ1-2; the D is unclear. The CDR3 has 12 amino acids. With 0 bases removed from V and 5 bases from J, the gap between germline ends came to 5 bases. Germline V gene sequence: CDR1 SGHNT, CDR2 YYREEE (reference sequence). The CDR3 is CASSLDRYGYTF. The CDR3, as DNA: TGTGCCAGCAGCTTGGACAGATATGGCTACACCTTC. Based on the CDR3 plus reference TRBV5-4 and TRBJ1-2, the full variable domain is ETGVTQSPTHLIKTRGQQVTLRCSSQSGHNTVSWYQQALGQGPQFIFQYYREEENGRGNFPPRFSGLQFPNYSSELNVNALELDDSALYLCASSLDRYGYTFGSGTRLTVV.

As to this clone: At the DNA level, this CDR3 is encoded by other sequences in the same sample as well. V and J are TRBV29-1 and TRBJ2-1; D remains ambiguous. V lost 3 bases and J 5 bases, leaving 17 bases between the germline ends. The CDR3 has 15 residues. Germline CDR1 is SQVTM and CDR2 is ANQGSEA. CDR3 residues: CSVEVWTSPDNEQFF. CDR3 DNA: TGCAGCGTTGAGGTTTGGACCTCCCCCGACAATGAGCAGTTCTTC.